These 9 T cell receptor beta chains were all obtained from the same sample, sequenced in a study of vaccination and CD4 T cells after COVID-19 (dated by TCRdb to between 2021 and 2024). The sample's treatment or condition label, in plain terms: roughly 10-day PBMC culture with coronavirus spike peptide pools or control peptides (ViraFEST assay). The protocol used for the library was PCR. The sample was run on an Illumina iSeq 100. DNA from cultured CD4+ T cells underwent TCR sequencing with the Oncomine TCR Beta short-read assay at the Johns Hopkins FTIC core. The public reads were quality trimmed at Q25 with fastp and then assembled into clones with MiXCR by TCRdb, keeping productive beta chains. CDR3 protein duplicates are merged, each entry listing the most common genes and DNA. This sample lists about 12,000 distinct CDR3 sequences; roughly 74% were detected once. The ten largest clones take up around a third of the sample.

These TCRs' antigens remain unknown. Sequences were obtained from CD4+ T cells from blood, cultured in vitro. The receptor set was obtained from a human donor who had recovered from COVID-19.

This clonotype was observed a handful of times. V is TRBV30 and J is TRBJ1-1; D is ambiguous. The length of the CDR3 is 12 residues. Trimming stripped 5 bases from V and 10 bases from J, with 17 bases between. The germline V gene has CDR1 GTSNPN and CDR2 SVGIG (reference sequence). DNA of the CDR3: TGTGCCTGGGGACTGGCAGCGTCCGTAGCTTTCTTT. Translated: CAWGLAASVAFF.

This clonotype has only one observation. V and J are TRBV2 and TRBJ1-1; no reliable D call. Germline values: CDR1 SNHLY, CDR2 FYNNEI. This CDR3 contains 13 residues. Trimming shortened V by 7 bases and J by 1 base, and 10 bases separated the two germline ends. The CDR3, as DNA: TGTGCCAGCATTGTAAAGGAGAACACTGAAGCTTTCTTT. Its translation: CASIVKENTEAFF.

The chain has TRBV20-1 and TRBJ2-5, with 12 bases identical to TRBD2. V trimming: 1 base; J trimming: 2 bases; junction bases outside the gene matches: 5. CDR1 is DFQATT, CDR2 SNEGSKA, per germline (reference sequence). The CDR3 totals 16 residues. The CDR3 sequence is CSARAWTSGKQETQYF. Here the CDR3 DNA reads TGCAGTGCTAGAGCCTGGACTAGCGGGAAACAAGAGACCCAGTACTTC.

V is TRBV20-1 and J is TRBJ2-1; TRBD1 might be the D (5 bases). Germline CDR1 reads DFQATT; CDR2 reads SNEGSKA (reference sequence). The CDR3 has 15 amino acids. The ends were cut back, 0 bases at V and 1 base at J, with 10 bases in the middle. The CDR3 nucleotides are TGCAGTGCTAGAGATAGAAGGGGATCCTACAATGAGCAGTTCTTC. As protein: CSARDRRGSYNEQFF.

The chain joins TRBV7-2 to TRBJ1-2, with D perhaps TRBD1 (5 bases). CDR1 and CDR2 (germline): SGHTA, FQGNSA. The CDR3 contains 14 residues. V dropped 5 bases and J dropped 4 bases, with 14 bases sitting between them. The CDR3 protein is CASSPTGGGYGYTF. CDR3 DNA: TGTGCCAGCAGCCCAACTGGCGGGGGCTATGGCTACACCTTC. Using reference TRBV7-2 and TRBJ1-2 for the parts outside the CDR3, the full variable domain is GAGVSQSPSNKVTEKGKDVELRCDPISGHTALYWYRQSLGQGLEFLIYFQGNSAPDKSGLPSDRFSAERTGGSVSTLTIQRTQQEDSAVYLCASSPTGGGYGYTFGSGTRLTVV.

V is TRBV7-3 and J is TRBJ2-1; TRBD2 might be the D (7 bases). The ends were cut back, 5 bases at V and 8 bases at J, with 19 bases in the middle. The germline V gene encodes CDR1 SGHTA and CDR2 FQGTGA. The CDR3 extends over 15 amino acids. The CDR3 DNA reads as TGTGCCAGCAGCCAGAGGGGGGGGCTTGCGTATGAGCAGTTCTTC. Translated: CASSQRGGLAYEQFF.

This clonotype was detected only a few times. The V call is TRBV19, the J call TRBJ1-2; no firm D call. Trimming stripped 7 bases from V and 0 bases from J, with 12 bases between. The CDR3 extends over 14 amino acids. Germline V lookup: CDR1 LNHDA, CDR2 SQIVND (reference sequence). CDR3 region: CASKLAVANYGYTF. CDR3 DNA: TGTGCCAGTAAGTTGGCCGTCGCTAACTATGGCTACACCTTC.

The rearrangement joins TRBV20-1 to TRBJ2-5; TRBD1 is a possible D gene (6 bases). V was trimmed by 5 bases and J by 7 bases, leaving 8 bases between them. The CDR3 is made up of 10 amino acids. Germline CDR1 reads DFQATT; CDR2 reads SNEGSKA (reference sequence). The CDR3 coding sequence is TGCAGTGCTTTAGGGGGGACCCAGTACTTC. As protein: CSALGGTQYF.

This chain links TRBV7-2 with TRBJ1-2; 10 bases match TRBD1. Germline loops: CDR1 SGHTA, CDR2 FQGNSA. The junction had 12 bases not matched to a gene; V was cut back by 4 bases and J by 7 bases. CDR3 size: 16 residues. CDR3 amino acids: CASSSPLNRDRGGYTF. As DNA, the CDR3 is TGTGCCAGCAGCTCTCCTTTAAACCGGGACAGGGGTGGCTACACCTTC.